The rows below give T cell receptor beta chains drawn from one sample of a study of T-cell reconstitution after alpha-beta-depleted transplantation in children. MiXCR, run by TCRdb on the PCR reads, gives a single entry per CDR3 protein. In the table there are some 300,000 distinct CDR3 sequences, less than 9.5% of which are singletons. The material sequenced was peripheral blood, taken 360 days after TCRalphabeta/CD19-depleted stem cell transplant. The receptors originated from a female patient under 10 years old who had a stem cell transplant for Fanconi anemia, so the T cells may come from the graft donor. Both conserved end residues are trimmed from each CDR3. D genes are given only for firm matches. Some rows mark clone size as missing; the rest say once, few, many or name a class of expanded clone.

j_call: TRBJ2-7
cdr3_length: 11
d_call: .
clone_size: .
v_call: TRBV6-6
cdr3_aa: ASQATYDYEQY

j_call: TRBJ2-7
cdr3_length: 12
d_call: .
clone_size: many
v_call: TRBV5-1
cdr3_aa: ASAHGDPTYEQY

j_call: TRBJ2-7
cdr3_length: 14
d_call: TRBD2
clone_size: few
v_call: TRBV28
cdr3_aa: ASSLIFSSGSGEQY

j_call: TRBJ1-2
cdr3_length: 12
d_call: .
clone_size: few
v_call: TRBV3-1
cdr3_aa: ASSLRTANYGYT

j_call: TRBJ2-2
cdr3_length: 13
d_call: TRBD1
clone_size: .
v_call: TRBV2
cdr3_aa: ASLRDRAGTGELF

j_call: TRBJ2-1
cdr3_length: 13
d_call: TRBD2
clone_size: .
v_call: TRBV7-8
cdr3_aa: ASSWGTRRINEQF

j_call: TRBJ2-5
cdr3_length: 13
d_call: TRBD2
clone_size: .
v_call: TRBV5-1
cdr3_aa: ASSSFSGGVETQY

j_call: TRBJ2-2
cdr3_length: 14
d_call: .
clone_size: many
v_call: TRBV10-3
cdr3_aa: ATERSDYSNTGELF

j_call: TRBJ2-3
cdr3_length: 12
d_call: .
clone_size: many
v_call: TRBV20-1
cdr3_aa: SASSMDSTDTQY

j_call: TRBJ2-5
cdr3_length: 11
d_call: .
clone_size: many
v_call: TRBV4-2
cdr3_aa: ASSQGGEETQY

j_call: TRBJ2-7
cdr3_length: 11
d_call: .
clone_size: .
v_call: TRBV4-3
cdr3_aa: ASSPGPAYEQY

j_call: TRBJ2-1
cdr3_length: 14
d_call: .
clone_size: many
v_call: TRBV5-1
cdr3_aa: ASSLAFTGKDNEQF

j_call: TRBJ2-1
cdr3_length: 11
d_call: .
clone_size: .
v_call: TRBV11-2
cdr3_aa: ASSLVATRTSG

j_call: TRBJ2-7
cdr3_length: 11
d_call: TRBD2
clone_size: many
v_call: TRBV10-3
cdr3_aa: AIGLAGAYEQY

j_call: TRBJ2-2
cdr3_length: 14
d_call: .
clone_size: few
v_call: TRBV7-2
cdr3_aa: ASSLRHRANTGELF

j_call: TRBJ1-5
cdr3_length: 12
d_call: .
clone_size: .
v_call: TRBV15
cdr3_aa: ATSRDMGAQPQH

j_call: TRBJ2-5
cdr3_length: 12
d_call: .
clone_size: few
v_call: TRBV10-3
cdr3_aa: AIREGGPQETQY

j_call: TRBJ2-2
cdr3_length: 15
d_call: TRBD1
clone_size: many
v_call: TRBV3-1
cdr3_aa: ASSQDQRGRYTGELF

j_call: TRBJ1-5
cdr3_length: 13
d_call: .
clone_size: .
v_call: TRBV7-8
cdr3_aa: ASSSQGLFNQPQH

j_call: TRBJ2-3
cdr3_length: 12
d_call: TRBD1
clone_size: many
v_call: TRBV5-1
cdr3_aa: ASSPGQGGDTQY

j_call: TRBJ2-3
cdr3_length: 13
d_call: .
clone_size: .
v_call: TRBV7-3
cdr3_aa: ASSSGLLSTDTQY

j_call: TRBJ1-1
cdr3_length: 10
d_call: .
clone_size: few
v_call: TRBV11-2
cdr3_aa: ASSLVPRDLL

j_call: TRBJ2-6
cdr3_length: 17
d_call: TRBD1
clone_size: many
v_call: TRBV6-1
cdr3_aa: ASSRNRGSRGSGANVLT

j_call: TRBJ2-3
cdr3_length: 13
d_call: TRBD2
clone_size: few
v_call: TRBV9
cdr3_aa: ASSATSGGGAGQY

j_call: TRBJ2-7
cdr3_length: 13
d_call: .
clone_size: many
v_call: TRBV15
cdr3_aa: ATSRDPSDPYEQY

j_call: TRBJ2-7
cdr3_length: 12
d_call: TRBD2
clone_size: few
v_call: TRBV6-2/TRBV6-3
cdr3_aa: ASSTPGLPVEQY

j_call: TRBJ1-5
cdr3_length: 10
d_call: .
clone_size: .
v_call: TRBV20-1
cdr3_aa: SATRLNQPQH

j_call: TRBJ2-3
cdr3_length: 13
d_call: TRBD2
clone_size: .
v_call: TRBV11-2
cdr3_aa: ASSPLRGGLDTQY

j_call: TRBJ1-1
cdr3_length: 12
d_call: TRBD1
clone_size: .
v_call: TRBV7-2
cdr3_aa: ASSPRGTGPEAF

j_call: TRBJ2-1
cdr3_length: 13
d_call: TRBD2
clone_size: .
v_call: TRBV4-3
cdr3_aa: AGSPTLAGGREQF

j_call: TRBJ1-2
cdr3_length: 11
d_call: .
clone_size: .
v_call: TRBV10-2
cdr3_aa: ASSDPGWSGYT

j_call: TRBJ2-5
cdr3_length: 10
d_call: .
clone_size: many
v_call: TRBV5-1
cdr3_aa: ASSLWEETQY

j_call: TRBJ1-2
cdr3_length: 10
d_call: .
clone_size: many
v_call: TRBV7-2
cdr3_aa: ASSLSGEVKT

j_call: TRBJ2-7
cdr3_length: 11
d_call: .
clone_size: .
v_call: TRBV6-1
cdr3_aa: ASSRDTTYEQY

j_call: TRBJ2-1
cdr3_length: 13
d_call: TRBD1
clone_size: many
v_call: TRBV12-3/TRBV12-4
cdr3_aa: ASNWSDRGLNEQF

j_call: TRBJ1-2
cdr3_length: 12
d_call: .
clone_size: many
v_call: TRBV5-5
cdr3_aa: ASSLGGADYGYT

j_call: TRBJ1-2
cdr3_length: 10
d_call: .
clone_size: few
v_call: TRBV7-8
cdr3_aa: ASSPRRDGYT

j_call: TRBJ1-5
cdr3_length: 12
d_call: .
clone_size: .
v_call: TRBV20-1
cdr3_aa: SAMQGLANQPQH

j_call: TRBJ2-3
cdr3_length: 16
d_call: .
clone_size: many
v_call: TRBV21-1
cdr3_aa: ASSRRDRDFAGTDTQY

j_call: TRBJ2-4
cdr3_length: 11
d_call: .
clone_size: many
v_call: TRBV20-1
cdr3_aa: SPRHGAKNIQY

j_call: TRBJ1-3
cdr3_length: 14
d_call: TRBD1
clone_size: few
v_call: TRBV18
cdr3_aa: ASSPTGTGPGNTIY